This TCR beta chain is from a study of blood T cell repertoires in COVID-19. Germline CDR1 is SGHRS and CDR2 is YFSETQ. V shed 7 bases and J 4 bases; nucleotides not matched to a gene: 5. The CDR3 contains 14 residues. In the authors' workflow: Amplifying reference gene primers gave estimates of nucleated cell counts. This table comes from immunoSEQ multiplex PCR, and its TCRdb copy is limited to in-frame clones, with some not included. V and J calls plus clone size are reproduced from that table; the DNA served to infer D and trimming. The sample holds 60,000 or so clones, 88% seen once. The sequence derives from a man between 60 and 75 years old with acute or convalescent COVID-19. The rearrangement joins TRBV5-1 to TRBJ2-2, with 9 bases lining up with TRBD1. Sequenced sample: peripheral blood. CDR3 region: CASGGTGPTGELFF. Written as DNA, the CDR3 is TGCGCCAGCGGGGGGACAGGGCCCACCGGGGAGCTGTTTTTT.